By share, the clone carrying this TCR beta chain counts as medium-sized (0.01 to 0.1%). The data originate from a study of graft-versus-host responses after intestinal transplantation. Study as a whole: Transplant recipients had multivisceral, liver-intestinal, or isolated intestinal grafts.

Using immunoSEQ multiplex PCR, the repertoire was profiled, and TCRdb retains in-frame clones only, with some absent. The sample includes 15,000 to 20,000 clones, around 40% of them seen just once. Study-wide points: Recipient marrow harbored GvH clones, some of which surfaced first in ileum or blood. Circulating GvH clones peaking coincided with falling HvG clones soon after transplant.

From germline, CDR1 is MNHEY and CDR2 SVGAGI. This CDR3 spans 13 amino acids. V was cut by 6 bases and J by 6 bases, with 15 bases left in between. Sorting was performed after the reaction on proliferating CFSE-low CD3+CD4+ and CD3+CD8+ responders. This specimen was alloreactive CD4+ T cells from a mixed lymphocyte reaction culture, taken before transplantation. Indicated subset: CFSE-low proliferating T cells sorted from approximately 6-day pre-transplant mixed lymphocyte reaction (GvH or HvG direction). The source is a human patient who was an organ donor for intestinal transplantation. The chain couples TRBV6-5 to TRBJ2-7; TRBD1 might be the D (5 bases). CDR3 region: CASSSNRLVEQYF. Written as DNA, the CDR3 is TGTGCCAGCAGCTCGAACAGGCTTGTCGAGCAGTACTTC.